A single sample is the source of the 10 T cell receptor beta chains below, sequenced in a study of human T cells and chemical hapten exposure. MiXCR, run by TCRdb on the RACE reads, gives a single entry per CDR3 protein. The table includes some 100,000 distinct CDR3 sequences, less than 10% detected once. Regarding time point: patch test 2, 6 weeks after DPC sensitization. As to treatment: therapeutic diphenylcyclopropenone sensitization with weekly scalp DPC. The sequences come from whole blood, collected in connection with sensitization to the hapten diphenylcyclopropenone (DPC). These receptor sequences come from a woman in her forties with alopecia areata. Some clones in this sample may be carry-over from other donors' samples.

This clonotype was counted only a few times. This chain links TRBV20-1 with TRBJ2-2; D is possibly TRBD1 or TRBD2 (6 bases each). CDR3 length: 15 amino acids. Trimming pared 2 bases from V and 9 bases from J, leaving 19 bases between. CDR1 and CDR2 from the germline V gene are DFQATT and SNEGSKA (reference sequence). The CDR3 DNA reads TGCAGTGCTAGAAGGCTGACAGAAGGGGGGTGGGAGCTGTTTTTT. Its protein product is CSARRLTEGGWELFF.

This clonotype was detected many times. The gene calls are TRBV6-1 and TRBJ1-1; D perhaps matches TRBD1 (5 bases). Germline CDR1 reads MNHNS; CDR2 reads SASEGT. Trimming left V 8 bases short and J 1 base short, with 14 bases between. The CDR3 runs to 14 residues. CDR3 sequence: CASSKPGRNTEAFF. The DNA for the CDR3 is TGTGCCAGCTCAAAACCAGGGAGGAACACTGAAGCTTTCTTT.

This clonotype has a handful of counts. The J gene is TRBJ1-2, the V gene TRBV29-1; no definite D call. This CDR3 contains 12 residues. The V end was cut by 5 bases, the J end by 3 bases, with 10 bases between. Germline V gives CDR1 SQVTM, CDR2 ANQGSEA. In DNA, the CDR3 is TGCAGCGTTTCCAGGTTATACTATGGCTACACCTTC. Protein sequence: CSVSRLYYGYTF.

This clonotype was seen repeatedly, ten times or more. The chain employs TRBV11-3 and TRBJ2-2; 7 nucleotides line up with TRBD2. The CDR3 spans 15 residues. The J segment lost 5 bases and the V segment lost 5 bases, leaving 8 bases of the junction unmatched. The germline gives CDR1 SGHNT, CDR2 YENEEA. The CDR3 sequence is CASSPSLGGTGELFF. CDR3 DNA: TGTGCCAGCAGCCCATCCTTGGGGGGGACCGGGGAGCTGTTTTTT.

The chain couples TRBV30 to TRBJ1-1; a weak D match, TRBD1 (6 bases). V was clipped by 1 base and J by 6 bases, with 24 bases between them. Germline V lookup: CDR1 GTSNPN, CDR2 SVGIG (reference sequence). This CDR3 has 17 residues. CDR3 sequence: CAWSAYSSDRRGSEAFF. In DNA, the CDR3 is TGTGCCTGGAGTGCCTACTCCTCAGACAGGAGAGGTTCTGAAGCTTTCTTT.

This clonotype was detected ten times or more. The chain uses TRBV12-3 or TRBV12-4 and TRBJ2-5, with TRBD1 as a possible D gene (6 bases). Trimming shortened V by 1 base and J by 5 bases, and 14 bases separated the two germline ends. The CDR3 sequence is 15 residues long. The CDR3 nucleotides are TGTGCCAGCAGTTTAGGAGAGGGGGTACTTGAGACCCAGTACTTC. Amino acids: CASSLGEGVLETQYF.

This clonotype was seen many times. The rearrangement joins TRBV7-2 to TRBJ2-7, with TRBD2 matching 9 bases. The CDR3 sequence is 18 residues long. From germline, CDR1 is SGHTA and CDR2 FQGNSA. V was pared by 1 base and J by 4 bases, with 14 bases of the junction left unmatched. CDR3 in amino acids: CASSLEVAGDVEGYEQYF. CDR3 in DNA: TGTGCCAGCAGCTTAGAAGTAGCGGGGGACGTGGAGGGTTACGAGCAGTACTTC.

This clonotype has at least ten counts. The J gene is TRBJ2-3, the V gene TRBV7-2; TRBD2 aligns across 13 bases. Germline CDR1 SGHTA, CDR2 FQGNSA. J lost 3 bases, V lost 1 base, and 4 bases had no gene match. The CDR3 has 17 residues. This CDR3 reads CASSLGGTSGVTDTQYF. DNA for the CDR3: TGTGCCAGCAGCTTAGGGGGGACTAGCGGGGTAACAGATACGCAGTATTTT.

In this sample, this clonotype turned up a few times. This chain links TRBV28 with TRBJ1-1; D is ambiguous. The V end was cut by 5 bases, the J end by 7 bases, with 11 bases between. Germline V CDR1 and CDR2: MDHEN, SYDVKM. This CDR3 contains 12 residues. The DNA of the CDR3 is TGTGCCAGCAGTCCCCCTGGGATTGAAGCTTTCTTT. This translates into CASSPPGIEAFF.

This clonotype was found many times. The rearrangement uses TRBV4-1 and TRBJ2-1, with D perhaps TRBD1 (6 bases). Germline V gives CDR1 MGHRA, CDR2 YSYEKL. V shed 4 bases and J shed 9 bases, with 10 bases lying between them. This CDR3 is 12 amino acids long. The CDR3: CASSRGLGEQFF. The CDR3 region has the DNA TGCGCCAGCAGCCGGGGGCTCGGTGAGCAGTTCTTC.